This TCR beta chain was sequenced for a study of regulatory T cells in long-lasting Graves disease. The CDR3 runs 15 residues. With 3 bases removed from V and 10 bases from J, the gap between germline ends came to 21 bases. Germline assignment: CDR1 KGHSH and CDR2 LQKENI. Assembly of TCR beta libraries relied on iRepertoire HTBI primers together with Arm-PCR of CDR3 regions. TCRdb re-analysed the multiplex PCR reads in MiXCR, keeping a single row per CDR3 protein. The sample records 410,000 or so distinct CDR3 sequences, 14% to 15% being singletons. Time point here: newly diagnosed GD, antithyroid drugs for less than 3 months. TCR sequences were obtained from RNA taken from PBMCs. This clonotype was observed many times. These data also formed part of another study, on T cells in Graves' hyperthyroidism and ophthalmopathy.

This sample comprised peripheral blood mononuclear cells (PBMCs), obtained at new diagnosis, from a patient treated with antithyroid drugs. This receptor was identified in a woman under 40 with Graves disease. This sequence joins TRBV18 and TRBJ1-1; tentative D call: TRBD1 (6 bases). CDR3 sequence reads: CASSPNSRGRIPAFF. The DNA of the CDR3 is TGTGCCAGCTCACCGAACTCCAGGGGCCGGATCCCAGCTTTCTTT. The variable domain in full, with the rest retrieved from reference TRBV18 and TRBJ1-1, is NAGVMQNPRHLVRRRGQEARLRCSPMKGHSHVYWYRQLPEEGLKFMVYLQKENIIDESGMPKERFSAEFPKEGPSILRIQQVVRGDSAAYFCASSPNSRGRIPAFFGQGTRLTVV.